Reported below is one TCR beta chain. Profiling relied on immunoSEQ multiplex PCR, and the TCRdb table lists in-frame clones only, not all of them. Altogether tens of thousands of clones are present, nearly 90% being singletons, with the ten largest covering about 9%. This CDR3 is built from 12 residues. Second doses that came at about 4 or about 12 weeks were put together. The entry originates in a study of T cell responses to AZD1222 COVID-19 vaccine. The source material was peripheral blood, sampled 28 days after the second AZD1222 dose. This clonotype originated in an adult who received the AZD1222 COVID-19 vaccine. The genes are TRBV21-1 and TRBJ1-2. TRBV21-1 is recorded as a pseudogene. The CDR3 here is CASSSRDYGYTF. DNA for the CDR3: TGTGCCAGCAGCAGTCGGGACTATGGCTACACCTTC.